This T cell receptor beta chain was profiled in a study of control samples from healthy donors and cancer patients (dated by TCRdb to between 2020 and 2021). Library preparation employed the immunoSEQ multiplex PCR assay. In its TCRdb copy, this immuneACCESS table keeps in-frame sequences only and misses some clones. Where compared with another copy, unresolved V genes explain less than half of these, and the others have no known cause. The sample table records more than 15,000 clones; approximately 90% of these occur just once. The ten largest account for just over 9% of the sample. This clone was found once. What antigen it recognizes has not been identified. The input lacks base qualities; no much larger clone sits a single base away. V is cut by 4 bases and J by 5 bases, and the space between the germline ends is 15 bases. CDR1 and CDR2 are drawn from the germline V gene: SGHRS, YFSETQ. The cysteine opens and the phenylalanine closes a CDR3 of 14 amino acids. Only the CDR3 part of the read is kept: 42 bases, read in frame from the first base.

Sequenced: PBMCs. The sequence derives from an older woman with head and neck cancer. Recombination joined TRBV5-1 with TRBJ1-2; the D gene is unclear. The DNA sequence is as follows: TGCGCCAGCAGCGCGGGCGGGGTCCGATATGGCTACACCTTC. Translation gives CASSAGGVRYGYTF.